This is a list of T cell receptor beta chains from one sample in a study of blood T cell repertoires in COVID-19. TCRdb keeps only in-frame clones here, not all; method: immunoSEQ multiplex PCR. The sample lists approximately 150,000 clones; roughly 90% were seen once. Sample: peripheral blood. The receptors shown here come from an older woman with active or convalescent COVID-19. Both conserved end residues are part of each CDR3. The D gene is left open where the match is weak. Where a row states a size, it is once, few, many or the class of an expanded clone; other rows omit it.

V,size,length,J,D,DNA,CDR3
TRBV4-1,NA,14,TRBJ1-1,NA,TGCGCCAGCAGCCACCAGTTACAGGGTGGTAAAGCTTTCTTT,CASSHQLQGGKAFF
TRBV6-1,NA,15,TRBJ2-3,TRBD2,TGTGCCAGCAGTGAAAACCTAGCGGGGGGAGATACGCAGTATTTT,CASSENLAGGDTQYF
TRBV2,NA,15,TRBJ1-5,NA,TGTGCCAGCAGCGCCCAGGGGTCTAGCAATCAGCCCCAGCATTTT,CASSAQGSSNQPQHF
TRBV5-6,NA,13,TRBJ2-5,NA,TGTGCCAGCAGCCCACAGGGTAGGGAGACCCAGTACTTC,CASSPQGRETQYF
TRBV15,NA,13,TRBJ2-1,NA,TGTGCCACCAGCCGGGGTCCCTACAATGAGCAGTTCTTC,CATSRGPYNEQFF
TRBV7-8,NA,14,TRBJ1-3,TRBD1,TGTGCCAGCAGCATCAGGACAGGAGGAAACACCATATATTTT,CASSIRTGGNTIYF
TRBV6-2/TRBV6-3,NA,15,TRBJ1-1,TRBD1,TGTGCCAGCAGCCGTAGACAGGGTATGGGAGCTGAAGCTTTCTTT,CASSRRQGMGAEAFF
TRBV18,NA,13,TRBJ1-4,NA,TGTGCCAGCTCCCTGACAGAGAATGAAAAACTGTTTTTT,CASSLTENEKLFF
TRBV6-5,once,16,TRBJ1-2,NA,TGTGCCAGCAGTTACCCTCCACAGGGATTGGAGTATGGCTACACCTTC,CASSYPPQGLEYGYTF
TRBV2,NA,13,TRBJ2-5,NA,TGTGCCAGCAGTGAAGAGGGGTCCGGGACCCAGTACTTC,CASSEEGSGTQYF
TRBV7-2,NA,14,TRBJ1-6,NA,TGTGCCAGCAGCTCCAGGGTATCCGTGTCACCCCTCCACTTT,CASSSRVSVSPLHF
TRBV7-2,once,14,TRBJ1-2,NA,TGTGCCAGCAGCTTGGGCATTTTAAACTATGGCTACACCTTC,CASSLGILNYGYTF
TRBV6-5,NA,15,TRBJ2-5,NA,TGTGCCAGCAGTCCGTCCCCCGGGAGTTTAGAGACCCAGTACTTC,CASSPSPGSLETQYF
TRBV10-3,NA,19,TRBJ2-2,TRBD1,TGTGCCATCAGTGCCCCGAGGACAGGGTCTTCACAGGACACCGGGGAGCTGTTTTTT,CAISAPRTGSSQDTGELFF
TRBV7-2,NA,15,TRBJ1-2,NA,TGTGCCAGCAGCCCTTGGACAGAAAACACCTATGGCTACACCTTC,CASSPWTENTYGYTF
TRBV18,NA,15,TRBJ2-6,NA,TGTGCCAGCTCACCTGGGGGGACTGGGGCCAACGTCCTGACTTTC,CASSPGGTGANVLTF
TRBV7-2,NA,12,TRBJ2-1,TRBD1,TGTGCCAGCAGCCGACAGGGGATCAGGCAGTTCTTC,CASSRQGIRQFF
TRBV2,NA,15,TRBJ1-4,TRBD1,TGTGCCAGCACCCGAACTGGGACAGGGGGTGAAAAACTGTTTTTT,CASTRTGTGGEKLFF
TRBV6-5,NA,13,TRBJ2-7,TRBD1,TGTGCCAGCAGCTTGGACAGGGGCGACGAGCAGTACTTC,CASSLDRGDEQYF
TRBV5-4,NA,15,TRBJ2-1,TRBD2,TGTGCCAGCAGCTCAGTAGCGGGGGGGGACAATGAGCAGTTCTTC,CASSSVAGGDNEQFF
TRBV7-7,NA,16,TRBJ2-2,TRBD2,TGTGCTAGCAGCCCAACTAGCGGGGGTGGCACCGGGGAGCTGTTTTTT,CASSPTSGGGTGELFF
TRBV18,NA,16,TRBJ2-3,TRBD2,TGTGCCAGCTCACCGCTACTAGCGGGGGGCACGAATACGCAGTATTTT,CASSPLLAGGTNTQYF
TRBV19,NA,12,TRBJ1-2,NA,TGTGCCAGTAGTGATGACTACTATGGCTACACCTTC,CASSDDYYGYTF
TRBV30,NA,15,TRBJ2-3,TRBD2,TGTGCCTGGAGCTATACTAGCGGGAGGACAGATACGCAGTATTTT,CAWSYTSGRTDTQYF
TRBV3-1/TRBV3-2,NA,12,TRBJ1-1,NA,TGTGCCAGCAGCGCACAGAGCACTGAAGCTTTCTTT,CASSAQSTEAFF
TRBV4-3,NA,15,TRBJ1-1,TRBD1,TGCGCCAGCAGCCCTGGACAGGGGATGAACACTGAAGCTTTCTTT,CASSPGQGMNTEAFF
TRBV4-1,NA,13,TRBJ1-1,NA,TGCGCCAGCAGCCAATTAGGGGGATACGAAGCTTTCTTT,CASSQLGGYEAFF
TRBV7-2,NA,19,TRBJ2-7,TRBD2,TGTGCCAGCAGCTTAGTATTGGTTGGGACTAGCGGGGGGTTAATCGAGCAGTACTTC,CASSLVLVGTSGGLIEQYF
TRBV7-3,few,16,TRBJ1-2,TRBD1,TGTGCCAGCAGCTTAAATTCCGAGGCCAGGGGGTCTGGCTACACCTTC,CASSLNSEARGSGYTF
TRBV7-8,NA,17,TRBJ2-5,TRBD1,TGTGCCAGCAGCTTAGTAGCCGGCGGACAGGGCGTAGAGACCCAGTACTTC,CASSLVAGGQGVETQYF
TRBV3-1/TRBV3-2,NA,13,TRBJ2-3,NA,TGTGCCAGCAGCCAAGGAGGGGGAGCGACGCAGTATTTT,CASSQGGGATQYF
TRBV11-3,NA,13,TRBJ2-2,NA,TGTGCCAGCAGCTTAGATGGCTCCGGGGAGCTGTTTTTT,CASSLDGSGELFF
TRBV18,NA,12,TRBJ2-3,NA,TGTGCCAGCTCACCCTACGGAGATACGCAGTATTTT,CASSPYGDTQYF
TRBV29-1,few,13,TRBJ1-5,NA,TGCAGCGTGGCAACGACTCCCAATCAGCCCCAGCATTTT,CSVATTPNQPQHF
TRBV2,NA,14,TRBJ1-1,NA,TGTGCCAGCAGATCAAACAGGGTTGGAGGTGAAGCTTTCTTT,CASRSNRVGGEAFF
TRBV18,NA,15,TRBJ1-1,TRBD1,TGTGCCAGCTCAAGCGACAGGGCCTCAAACACTGAAGCTTTCTTT,CASSSDRASNTEAFF
TRBV18,NA,12,TRBJ1-5,NA,TGTGCCAGCTCACCCGGGGATCAGCCCCAGCATTTT,CASSPGDQPQHF